This T cell receptor beta chain was obtained from a study of tumor-infiltrating lymphocytes in primary liver carcinoma. General observations from the study: Blood's top-250-clone fraction was significantly lower than that of tumors (p = 0.039). Top clones occupying all five tumor regions numbered only about 8-25%.

CDR1 is SGHTA, CDR2 FQGTGA, per germline. CDR3 length equals 15 residues. A remark on this clonotype: The antigen is undetermined. At one end, the junction sequence differs from germline, possibly due to a read error.

TCR beta cDNA was prepared out of roughly 520 ng total RNA by means of a constant-region primer. Generation of the TCR beta libraries relied on three nested multiplex PCR rounds using slightly modified ARM-PCR. Investigators reported that the first two PCR rounds, at 10 to 11 cycles each, used TRBV1-TRBV30 forward primers with a C-beta reverse primer. In TCRdb, the multiplex PCR reads were re-called with MiXCR into one record per CDR3 protein. The sample lists tens of thousands of distinct CDR3 sequences; 70% to 85% were seen once. Both RNA and DNA were isolated together from around 20-30 mg of bulk tissue that had not been sorted.

Sequenced: liver tumor tissue from sampling region 5. The subset here: tumor region T5, tumor centre. V is TRBV7-3 and J is TRBJ1-6; D is uncertain. This TCR came from a man aged 40-49 years with primary liver carcinoma and hepatitis B virus infection. In DNA, the CDR3 is TGTGCCAGCAGCTTAGCGCCGGGCGACAATTCGCCCCTCCACTTT. Translated, it gives CASSLAPGDNSPLHF. Together with reference TRBV7-3 and TRBJ1-6, the CDR3 gives the full variable domain: GAGVSQTPSNKVTEKGKYVELRCDPISGHTALYWYRQSLGQGPEFLIYFQGTGAADDSGLPNDRFFAVRPEGSVSTLKIQRTERGDSAVYLCASSLAPGDNSPLHFGNGTRLTVT.